This TCR beta chain was sequenced in a study of cytomegalovirus exposure and HLA in healthy donors. Study-wide results and limits: Later genetic work tied a missense DCLRE1C variant to beta-chain V and J trimming. Differences between HLA loci emerged in a later analysis of TCR association rates, with DRB1 most and HLA-C fewest. Most TCR sequences proved rare, with some public TCRs found in many donors.

The junction had 6 bases not matched to a gene; V was cut back by 2 bases and J by 3 bases. Germline CDR1 and CDR2: SEHNR and FQNEAQ (reference sequence). This CDR3 is 15 amino acids long. In regard to this clone: Its antigen is unidentified.

Both 60 Vbeta primers and 13 Jbeta primers went into the PCR. Profiled with immunoSEQ multiplex PCR; TCRdb holds only in-frame clones, not every one. The sample lists roughly 100,000 clones, around 72% seen once, with around 6% in the top ten. J is TRBJ2-7 and V is TRBV7-9; 8 nucleotides agree with TRBD2. This TCR was recovered from a male donor in good health and CMV-seronegative. The sequencing input was PBMCs. This chain's CDR3 is CASSLSGSIFYEQYF. In DNA, the CDR3 is TGTGCCAGCAGCTTAAGCGGGAGTATTTTCTACGAGCAGTACTTC.